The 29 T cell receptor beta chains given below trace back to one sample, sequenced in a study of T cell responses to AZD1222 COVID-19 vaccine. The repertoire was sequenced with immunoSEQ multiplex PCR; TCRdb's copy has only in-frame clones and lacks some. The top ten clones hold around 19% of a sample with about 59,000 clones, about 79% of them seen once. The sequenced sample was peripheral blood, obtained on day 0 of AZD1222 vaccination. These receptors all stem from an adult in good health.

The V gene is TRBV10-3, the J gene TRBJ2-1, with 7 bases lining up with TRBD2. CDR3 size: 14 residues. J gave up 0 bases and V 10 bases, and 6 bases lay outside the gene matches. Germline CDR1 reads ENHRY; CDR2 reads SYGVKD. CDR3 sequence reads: CATIREDSYNEQFF. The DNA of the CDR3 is TGTGCCACAATCCGGGAGGACTCCTACAATGAGCAGTTCTTC.

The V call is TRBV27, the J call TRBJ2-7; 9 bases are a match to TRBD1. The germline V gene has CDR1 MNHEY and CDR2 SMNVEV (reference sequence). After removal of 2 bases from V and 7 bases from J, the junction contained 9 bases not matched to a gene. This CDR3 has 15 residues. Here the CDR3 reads CASSLRGTGGREQYV. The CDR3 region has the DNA TGTGCCAGCAGTTTACGGGGCACAGGGGGCAGGGAGCAGTACGTC.

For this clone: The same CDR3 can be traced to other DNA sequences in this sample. The CDR3 DNA reads TGTGCCAGCAGCCTAGGACAGTCCTTCACAGATACGCAGTATTTT. As protein: CASSLGQSFTDTQYF. The V call is TRBV7-9, the J call TRBJ2-3, with a weak D call TRBD1 (6 bases). There are 15 residues in the CDR3. V shed 5 bases and J shed 2 bases, with 14 bases lying between them. CDR1 SEHNR and CDR2 FQNEAQ come from the germline V gene (reference sequence).

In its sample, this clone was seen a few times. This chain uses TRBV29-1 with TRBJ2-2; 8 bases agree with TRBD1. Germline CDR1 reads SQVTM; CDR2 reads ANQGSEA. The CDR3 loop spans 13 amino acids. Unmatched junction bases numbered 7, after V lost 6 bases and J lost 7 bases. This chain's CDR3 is CSVNRGLGGELFF. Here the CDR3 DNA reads TGCAGCGTCAACAGGGGGTTGGGCGGGGAGCTGTTTTTT.

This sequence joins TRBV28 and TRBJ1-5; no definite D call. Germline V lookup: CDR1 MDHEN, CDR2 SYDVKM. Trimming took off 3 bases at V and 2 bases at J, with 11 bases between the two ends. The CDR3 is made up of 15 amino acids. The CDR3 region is CASSFFPPGNQPQHF. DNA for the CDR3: TGTGCCAGCAGTTTCTTTCCTCCGGGCAATCAGCCCCAGCATTTT.

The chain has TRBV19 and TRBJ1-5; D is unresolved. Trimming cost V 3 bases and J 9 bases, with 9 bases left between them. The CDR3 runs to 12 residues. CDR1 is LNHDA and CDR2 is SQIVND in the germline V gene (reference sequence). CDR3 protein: CASSIGRRPQHF. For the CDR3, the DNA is TGTGCCAGTAGTATCGGGCGGAGGCCCCAGCATTTT.

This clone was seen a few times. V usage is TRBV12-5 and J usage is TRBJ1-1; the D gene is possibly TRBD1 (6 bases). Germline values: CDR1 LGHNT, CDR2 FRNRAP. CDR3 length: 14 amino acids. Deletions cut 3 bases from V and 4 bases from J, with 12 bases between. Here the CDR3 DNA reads TGTGCTAGTGGTTTATTCGGGGGCCGCACTGAAGCTTTCTTT. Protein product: CASGLFGGRTEAFF.

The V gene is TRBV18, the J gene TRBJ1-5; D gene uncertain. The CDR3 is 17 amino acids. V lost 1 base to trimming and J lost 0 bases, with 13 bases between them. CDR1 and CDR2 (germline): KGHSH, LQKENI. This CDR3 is CASSPLNGYVSNQPQHF. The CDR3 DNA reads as TGTGCCAGCTCACCACTGAATGGATATGTTAGCAATCAGCCCCAGCATTTT. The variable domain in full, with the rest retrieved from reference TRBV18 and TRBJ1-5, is NAGVMQNPRHLVRRRGQEARLRCSPMKGHSHVYWYRQLPEEGLKFMVYLQKENIIDESGMPKERFSAEFPKEGPSILRIQQVVRGDSAAYFCASSPLNGYVSNQPQHFGDGTRLSIL.

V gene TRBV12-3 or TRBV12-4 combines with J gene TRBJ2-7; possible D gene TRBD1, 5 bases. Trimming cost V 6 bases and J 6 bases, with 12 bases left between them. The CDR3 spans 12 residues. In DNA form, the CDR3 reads TGTGCCAGCAGCCTAGGGGCGCGCGAGCAGTACTTC. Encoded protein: CASSLGAREQYF.

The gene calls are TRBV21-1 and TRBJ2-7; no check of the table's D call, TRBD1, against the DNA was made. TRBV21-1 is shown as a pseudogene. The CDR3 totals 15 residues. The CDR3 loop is CASRKRWRQYYEQYF. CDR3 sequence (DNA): TGTGCCAGCAGGAAACGGTGGAGACAGTACTACGAGCAGTACTTC.

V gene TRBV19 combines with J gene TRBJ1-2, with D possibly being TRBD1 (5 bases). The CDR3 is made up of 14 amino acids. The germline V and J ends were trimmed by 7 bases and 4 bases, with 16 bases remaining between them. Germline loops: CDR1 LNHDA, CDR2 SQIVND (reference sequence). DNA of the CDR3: TGTGCCAGTATAAAGGGACGAGATCCCTATGGCTACACCTTC. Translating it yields CASIKGRDPYGYTF.

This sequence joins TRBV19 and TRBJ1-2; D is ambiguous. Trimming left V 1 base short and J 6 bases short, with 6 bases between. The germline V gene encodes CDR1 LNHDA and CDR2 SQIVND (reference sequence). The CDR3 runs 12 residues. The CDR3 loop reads CASSIGGNGYTF. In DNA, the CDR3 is TGTGCCAGTAGTATAGGGGGTAATGGCTACACCTTC.

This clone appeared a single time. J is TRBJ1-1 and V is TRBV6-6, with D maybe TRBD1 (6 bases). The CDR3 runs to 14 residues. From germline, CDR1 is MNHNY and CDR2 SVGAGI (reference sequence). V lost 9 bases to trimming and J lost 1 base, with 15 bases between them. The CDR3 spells CASHVQGTNTEAFF. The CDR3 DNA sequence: TGTGCCAGTCATGTACAGGGAACGAACACTGAAGCTTTCTTT.

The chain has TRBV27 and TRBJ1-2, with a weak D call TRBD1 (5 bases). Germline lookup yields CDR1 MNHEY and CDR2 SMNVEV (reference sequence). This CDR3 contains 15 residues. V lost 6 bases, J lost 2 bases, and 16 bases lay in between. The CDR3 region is CASSLYRPLNYGYTF. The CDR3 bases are TGTGCCAGCAGCCTTTACAGGCCTCTCAACTATGGCTACACCTTC.

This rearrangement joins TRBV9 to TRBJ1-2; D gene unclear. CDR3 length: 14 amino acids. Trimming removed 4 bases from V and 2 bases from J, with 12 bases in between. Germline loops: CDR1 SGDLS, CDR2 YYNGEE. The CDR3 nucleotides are TGTGCCAGCAGCTTACAAGATTCAAACTATGGCTACACCTTC. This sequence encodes CASSLQDSNYGYTF.

DNA for the CDR3: TGTGCCAGCAGCTCGGCATATGAGCAGTTCTTC. It specifies CASSSAYEQFF. This chain links TRBV2 with TRBJ2-1; D is uncertain. Trimming removed 6 bases at V and 8 bases at J, with 8 bases between. The germline V gene encodes CDR1 SNHLY and CDR2 FYNNEI. The CDR3 totals 11 residues.

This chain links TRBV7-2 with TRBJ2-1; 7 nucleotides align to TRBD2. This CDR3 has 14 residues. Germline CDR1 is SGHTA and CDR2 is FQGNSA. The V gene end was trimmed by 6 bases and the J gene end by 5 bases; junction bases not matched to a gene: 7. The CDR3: CASRPRAGDNEQFF. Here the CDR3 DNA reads TGTGCCAGCAGACCGAGGGCGGGGGACAATGAGCAGTTCTTC.

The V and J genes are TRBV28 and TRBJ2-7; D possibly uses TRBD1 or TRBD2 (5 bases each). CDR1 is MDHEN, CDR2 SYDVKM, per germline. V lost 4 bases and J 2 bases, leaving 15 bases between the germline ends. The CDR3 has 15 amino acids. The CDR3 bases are TGTGCCAGCAGTTCAACCGGGACGTTTACCTACGAGCAGTACTTC. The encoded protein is CASSSTGTFTYEQYF.

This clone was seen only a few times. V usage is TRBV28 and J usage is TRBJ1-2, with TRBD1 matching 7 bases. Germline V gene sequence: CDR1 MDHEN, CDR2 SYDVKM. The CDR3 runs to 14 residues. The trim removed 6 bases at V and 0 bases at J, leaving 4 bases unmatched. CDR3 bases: TGTGCCAGCAGATCAGGGGGAGCTAACTATGGCTACACCTTC. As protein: CASRSGGANYGYTF.

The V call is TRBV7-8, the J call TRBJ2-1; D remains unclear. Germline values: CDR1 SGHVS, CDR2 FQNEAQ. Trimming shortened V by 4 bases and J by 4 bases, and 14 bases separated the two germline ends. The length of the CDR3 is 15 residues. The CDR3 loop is CASSSRLGLYNEQFF. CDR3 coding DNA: TGTGCCAGCAGCTCCCGGTTGGGGTTATACAATGAGCAGTTCTTC. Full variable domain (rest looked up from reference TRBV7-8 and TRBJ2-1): GAGVSQSPRYKVAKRGQDVALRCDPISGHVSLFWYQQALGQGPEFLTYFQNEAQLDKSGLPSDRFFAERPEGSVSTLKIQRTQQEDSAVYLCASSSRLGLYNEQFFGPGTRLTVL.

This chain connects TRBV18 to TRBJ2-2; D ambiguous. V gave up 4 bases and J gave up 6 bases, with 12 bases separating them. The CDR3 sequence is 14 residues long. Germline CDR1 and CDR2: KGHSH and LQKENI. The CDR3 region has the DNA TGTGCCAGCTCACTTGCCACACGGCCCGGGGAGCTGTTTTTT. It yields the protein CASSLATRPGELFF.

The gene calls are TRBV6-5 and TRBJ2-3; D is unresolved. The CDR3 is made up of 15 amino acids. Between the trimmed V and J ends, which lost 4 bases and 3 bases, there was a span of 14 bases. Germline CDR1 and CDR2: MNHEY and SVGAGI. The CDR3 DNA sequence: TGTGCCAGCAGTTCCGCTAGGAGTGGGACAGATACGCAGTATTTT. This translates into CASSSARSGTDTQYF.

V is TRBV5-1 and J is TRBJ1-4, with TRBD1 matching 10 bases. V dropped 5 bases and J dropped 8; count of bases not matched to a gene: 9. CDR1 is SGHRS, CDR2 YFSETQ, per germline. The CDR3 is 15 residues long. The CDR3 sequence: CASRPGTGEREKLFF. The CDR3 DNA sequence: TGCGCCAGCAGACCTGGGACAGGGGAGAGGGAAAAACTGTTTTTT.

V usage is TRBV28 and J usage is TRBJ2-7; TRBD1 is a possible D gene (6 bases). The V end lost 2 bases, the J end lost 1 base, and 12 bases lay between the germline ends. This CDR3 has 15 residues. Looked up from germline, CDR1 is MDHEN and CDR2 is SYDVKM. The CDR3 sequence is CASSLTGIYSYEQYF. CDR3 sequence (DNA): TGTGCCAGCAGTTTAACAGGGATATATTCCTACGAGCAGTACTTC.

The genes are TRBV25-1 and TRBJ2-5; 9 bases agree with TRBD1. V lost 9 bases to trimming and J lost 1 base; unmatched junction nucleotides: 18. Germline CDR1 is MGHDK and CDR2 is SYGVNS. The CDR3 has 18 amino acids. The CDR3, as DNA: TGTGCCAGTAGCCCAGGGACAGGGTGGGAGGAAATCCAAGAGACCCAGTACTTC. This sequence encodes CASSPGTGWEEIQETQYF.

The chain's CDR3 is CASSEADWEGIVAEAFF. CDR3 DNA: TGTGCCAGCAGTGAAGCGGATTGGGAGGGTATCGTGGCTGAAGCTTTCTTT. J is TRBJ1-1 and V is TRBV2; D gene ambiguous. Germline CDR1 SNHLY, CDR2 FYNNEI. The CDR3 is 17 amino acids. Trimming cost V 0 bases and J 6 bases, with 20 bases left between them.

CDR3 protein: CASSQDGTACSGNTIYF. CDR3 DNA: TGCGCCAGCAGTCAAGATGGGACCGCCTGCTCTGGAAACACCATATATTTT. The chain combines TRBV23-1 with TRBJ1-3; possible D gene TRBD1, 5 bases. TRBV23-1 is assigned to the ORF class and has an uncertain function. CDR3 length: 17 residues. V lost 2 bases and J 0 bases, leaving 14 bases between the germline ends.

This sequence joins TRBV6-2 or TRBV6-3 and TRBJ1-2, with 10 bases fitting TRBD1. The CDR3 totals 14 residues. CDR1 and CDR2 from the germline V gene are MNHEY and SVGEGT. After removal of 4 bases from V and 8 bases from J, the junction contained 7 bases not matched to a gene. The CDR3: CASSWRDRGGGYTF. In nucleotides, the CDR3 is TGTGCCAGCAGTTGGAGGGACAGGGGTGGAGGCTACACCTTC.

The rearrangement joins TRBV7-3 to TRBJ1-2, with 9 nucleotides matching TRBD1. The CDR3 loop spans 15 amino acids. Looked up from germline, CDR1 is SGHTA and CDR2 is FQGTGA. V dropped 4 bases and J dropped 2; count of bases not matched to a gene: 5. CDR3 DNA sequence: TGTGCCAGCAGCTATCCACAGGGGGCGAACTATGGCTACACCTTC. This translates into CASSYPQGANYGYTF.